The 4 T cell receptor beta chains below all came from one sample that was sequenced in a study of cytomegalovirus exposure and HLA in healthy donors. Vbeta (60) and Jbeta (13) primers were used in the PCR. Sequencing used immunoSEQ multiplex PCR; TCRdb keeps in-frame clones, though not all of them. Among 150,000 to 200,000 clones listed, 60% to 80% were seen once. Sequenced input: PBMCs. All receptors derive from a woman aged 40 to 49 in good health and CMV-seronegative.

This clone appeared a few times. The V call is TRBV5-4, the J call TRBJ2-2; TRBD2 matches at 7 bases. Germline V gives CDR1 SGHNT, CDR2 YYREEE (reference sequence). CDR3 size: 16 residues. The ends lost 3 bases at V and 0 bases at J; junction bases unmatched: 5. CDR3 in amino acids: CASSSKLASNTGELFF. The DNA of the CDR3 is TGTGCCAGCAGCTCAAAACTAGCGTCGAACACCGGGGAGCTGTTTTTT.

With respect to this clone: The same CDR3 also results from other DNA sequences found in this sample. In DNA form, the CDR3 reads TGCGCCAGCAGCCAAGAGGCGGGAGCTGGGGCCAACGTCCTGACTTTC. Its translation is CASSQEAGAGANVLTF. J is TRBJ2-6 and V is TRBV4-3, with TRBD2 identical over 7 bases. V dropped 0 bases and J dropped 2; count of bases not matched to a gene: 1. CDR1 is LGHNA, CDR2 YSLEER, per germline. CDR3 length equals 16 residues.

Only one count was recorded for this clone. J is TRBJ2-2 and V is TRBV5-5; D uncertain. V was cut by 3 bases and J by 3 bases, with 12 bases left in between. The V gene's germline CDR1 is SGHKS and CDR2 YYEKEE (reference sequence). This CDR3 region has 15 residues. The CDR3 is CASSSRSRYTGELFF. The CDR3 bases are TGTGCCAGCAGCTCTAGGTCCAGATACACCGGGGAGCTGTTTTTT.

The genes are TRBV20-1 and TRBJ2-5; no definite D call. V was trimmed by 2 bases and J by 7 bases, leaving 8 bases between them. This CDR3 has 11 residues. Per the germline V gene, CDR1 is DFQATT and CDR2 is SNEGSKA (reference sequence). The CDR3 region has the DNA TGCAGTGCTAGACAGTCAAGGACCCAGTACTTC. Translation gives CSARQSRTQYF.